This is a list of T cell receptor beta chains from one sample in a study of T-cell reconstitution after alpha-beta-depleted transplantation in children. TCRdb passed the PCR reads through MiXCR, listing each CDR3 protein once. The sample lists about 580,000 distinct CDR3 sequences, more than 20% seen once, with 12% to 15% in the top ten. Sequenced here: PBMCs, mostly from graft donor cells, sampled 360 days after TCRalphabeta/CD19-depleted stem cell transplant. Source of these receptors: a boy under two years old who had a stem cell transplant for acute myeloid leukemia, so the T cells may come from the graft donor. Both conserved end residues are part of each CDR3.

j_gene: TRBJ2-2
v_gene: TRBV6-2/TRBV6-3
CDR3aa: CASTEFANTGELFF

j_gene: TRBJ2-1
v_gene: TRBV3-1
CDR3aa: CASSQAGGPVNEQFF

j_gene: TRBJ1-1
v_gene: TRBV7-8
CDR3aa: CASSPYLATEAFF

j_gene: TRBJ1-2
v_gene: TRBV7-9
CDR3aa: CASSLDEGSGYTF

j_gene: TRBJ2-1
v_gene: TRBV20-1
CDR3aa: CSARDFAGGTYNEQFF

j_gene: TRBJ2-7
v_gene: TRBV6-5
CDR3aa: CASSYSRETLMGEQYF

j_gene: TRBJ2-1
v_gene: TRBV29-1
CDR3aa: CSVSSWDSYYNEQFF

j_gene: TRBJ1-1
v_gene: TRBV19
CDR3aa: CASSIVAGVTEAFF

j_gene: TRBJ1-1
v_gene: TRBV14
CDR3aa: CASSQVSLSGMNTEAFF

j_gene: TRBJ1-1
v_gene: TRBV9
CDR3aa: CASSVVEWVQAEAFF

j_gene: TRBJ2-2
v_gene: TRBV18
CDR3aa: CASSPLDTGELFF

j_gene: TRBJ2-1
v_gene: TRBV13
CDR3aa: CASSLFGLKRSNEQFF

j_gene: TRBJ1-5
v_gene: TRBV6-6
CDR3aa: CASTLTGQPQHF

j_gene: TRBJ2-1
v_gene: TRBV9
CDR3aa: CASSVQDYNEQFF

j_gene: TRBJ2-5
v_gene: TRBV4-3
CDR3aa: CASSQEGIGRGRETQYF

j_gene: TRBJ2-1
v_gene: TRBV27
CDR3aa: CASSLRGASGGSYNEQFF

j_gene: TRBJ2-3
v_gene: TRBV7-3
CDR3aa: CASSPNNTGTDTQYF

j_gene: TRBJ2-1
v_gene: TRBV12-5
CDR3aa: CASGSVGLLEQFF

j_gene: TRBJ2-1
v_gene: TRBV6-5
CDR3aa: CASRGQGPNEQFF

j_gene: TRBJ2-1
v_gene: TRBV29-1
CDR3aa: CSVEDPIKGASYNEQFF

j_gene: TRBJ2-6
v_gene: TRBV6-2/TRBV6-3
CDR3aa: CASSSGANTGANVLTF

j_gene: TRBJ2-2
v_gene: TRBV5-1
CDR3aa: CASSGSSGGATGELFF

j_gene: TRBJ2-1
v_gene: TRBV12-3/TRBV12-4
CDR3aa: CASGGGQGPNEQFF

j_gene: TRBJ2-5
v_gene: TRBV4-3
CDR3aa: CASSYSLAGGIETQYF

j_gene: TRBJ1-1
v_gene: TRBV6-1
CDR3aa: CASTLRKRQNTEAFF

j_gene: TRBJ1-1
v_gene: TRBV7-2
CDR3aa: CASSLDRGSTEAFF

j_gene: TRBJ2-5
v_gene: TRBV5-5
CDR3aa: CASSQDRTQYF

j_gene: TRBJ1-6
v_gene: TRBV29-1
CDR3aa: CSVEDVRGSPLHF

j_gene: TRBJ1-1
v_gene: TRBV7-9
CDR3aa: CASGPGRPARTGEAFF

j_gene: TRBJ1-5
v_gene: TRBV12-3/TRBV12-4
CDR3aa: CASSFSNQPQHF

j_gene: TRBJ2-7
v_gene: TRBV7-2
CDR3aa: CASSLKQGTFSYEQYF

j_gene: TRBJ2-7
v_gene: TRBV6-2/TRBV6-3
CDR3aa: CASSSGTGITYEQYF

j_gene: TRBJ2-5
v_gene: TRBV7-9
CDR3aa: CASSFQSPHNQETQYF